The 6 T cell receptor beta chains below all came from one sample that was sequenced in a study of cytomegalovirus exposure and HLA in healthy donors. PCR involved 60 Vbeta and 13 Jbeta primers. Clones were sequenced by immunoSEQ multiplex PCR, and TCRdb holds only the in-frame ones, with some missing. Found here are around 160,000 clones, more than 75% of them singletons; the top ten hold more than 1.3%. Sequenced sample: PBMCs. All receptors come from a male donor in good health and CMV-seronegative.

On this clone itself: At one end, the junction sequence differs from germline, possibly due to a read error. The chain is built from TRBV4-2 and TRBJ1-2; D may be TRBD1 (6 bases). The CDR3 is 16 residues long. Germline lookup yields CDR1 LGHNA and CDR2 YNFKEQ. CDR3 sequence: CASSQGRGGADYVYTF. The CDR3 DNA follows: TGTGCCAGCAGCCAAGGTCGCGGGGGCGCGGACTATGTCTACACCTTC.

The count of this clone is one. This rearrangement joins TRBV6-1 to TRBJ1-3; 7 positions match TRBD1. The germline CDR1 and CDR2 sequences are MNHNS and SASEGT. After removal of 3 bases from V and 2 bases from J, the junction contained 1 base not matched to a gene. The CDR3 is 14 amino acids. The CDR3 loop is CASSDGQAGNTIYF. The CDR3 nucleotides are TGTGCCAGCAGTGATGGACAGGCTGGAAACACCATATATTTT.

The rearrangement links TRBV6-1 to TRBJ1-1; D possibly corresponds to TRBD1 (5 bases). The V end was cut by 7 bases, the J end by 1 base, with 7 bases between. The length of the CDR3 is 12 residues. From germline, CDR1 is MNHNS and CDR2 SASEGT. The CDR3 region is CASTGQNTEAFF. The CDR3 bases are TGTGCCAGCACAGGACAGAACACTGAAGCTTTCTTT.

This clone was seen a handful of times. The chain joins TRBV9 to TRBJ1-1; D is uncertain. V shed 3 bases and J shed 2 bases, with 14 bases lying between them. The germline V gene has CDR1 SGDLS and CDR2 YYNGEE. The CDR3 has 15 residues. For the CDR3, the DNA is TGTGCCAGCAGCGGGGCCGGGAGCCTAAACACTGAAGCTTTCTTT. Its translation: CASSGAGSLNTEAFF.

This clone was detected once. The V and J genes are TRBV7-9 and TRBJ2-3; D possibly corresponds to TRBD2 (5 bases). This CDR3 is built from 12 residues. V was shortened by 3 bases and J by 9 bases, with 10 bases between the two germline ends. The germline V gene encodes CDR1 SEHNR and CDR2 FQNEAQ (reference sequence). CDR3 DNA: TGTGCCAGCAGCTTGACTACCCAAACGCAGTATTTT. This encodes CASSLTTQTQYF. Together with reference TRBV7-9 and TRBJ2-3, the CDR3 gives the full variable domain: DTGVSQNPRHKITKRGQNVTFRCDPISEHNRLYWYRQTLGQGPEFLTYFQNEAQLEKSRLLSDRFSAERPKGSFSTLEIQRTEQGDSAMYLCASSLTTQTQYFGPGTRLTVL.

This clone was recorded a few times. The V gene is TRBV6-1, the J gene TRBJ2-7, with 8 bases matching TRBD1. J gave up 2 bases and V 0 bases, and 6 bases lay outside the gene matches. Germline V gene lookup returns CDR1 MNHNS and CDR2 SASEGT. This CDR3 has 16 residues. CDR3 DNA: TGTGCCAGCAGTGAAGCTTGGGGACAGGCGACCTACGAGCAGTACTTC. The encoded protein is CASSEAWGQATYEQYF.